The 10 T cell receptor beta chains given below trace back to one sample, sequenced in a study of regulatory T cells in long-lasting Graves disease. Researchers made TCR beta libraries by using iRepertoire HTBI primers and running Arm-PCR on CDR3 regions. TCRdb reprocessed the multiplex PCR reads via MiXCR and lists one record per CDR3 protein. The sample lists hundreds of thousands of distinct CDR3 sequences; 16% were seen once. The time point is: newly diagnosed GD, antithyroid drugs for less than 3 months. RNA isolated from PBMCs was used to make the TCR library. The data also belong to a second study, concerning T cells in Graves' hyperthyroidism and ophthalmopathy.

The sample consisted of peripheral blood mononuclear cells (PBMCs), taken at new diagnosis, from a patient treated with antithyroid drugs. The source is a woman in her twenties or thirties with Graves disease.

This clonotype occurred a few times. The chain links TRBV19 to TRBJ1-2, with 7 nucleotides matching TRBD1. CDR1 LNHDA and CDR2 SQIVND come from the germline V gene (reference sequence). The CDR3 runs to 14 residues. Trimming took 4 bases from V and 4 from J; bases not matched to a gene: 6. CDR3 sequence (DNA): TGTGCCAGTAGTACGGGACAGAACCTCTATGGCTACACCTTC. Amino acids: CASSTGQNLYGYTF.

This clonotype was picked up many times. The CDR3 DNA sequence: TGTGCCAGCGGCCGGGCTGCTGGCAATGAGCAGTTCTTC. Translated: CASGRAAGNEQFF. J is TRBJ2-1 and V is TRBV2; D unresolved. CDR1 SNHLY and CDR2 FYNNEI come from the germline V gene. This CDR3 has 13 amino acids. V was pared by 8 bases and J by 6 bases, with 14 bases between.

This clonotype was detected a few times. The chain is built from TRBV30 and TRBJ1-5; no reliable D call. CDR1 GTSNPN and CDR2 SVGIG come from the germline V gene (reference sequence). V shed 4 bases and J shed 7 bases, with 11 bases lying between them. The CDR3 contains 12 residues. CDR3 coding DNA: TGTGCCTGGAAAGCGGAGGGCCAGCCCCAGCATTTT. It yields the protein CAWKAEGQPQHF.

The chain is built from TRBV7-8 and TRBJ2-1; 15 bases are a match to TRBD2. The germline CDR1 and CDR2 sequences are SGHVS and FQNEAQ. V was pared by 1 base and J by 7 bases, with 5 bases of the junction left unmatched. The CDR3 has 17 residues. DNA of the CDR3: TGTGCCAGCAGCTTAGGAGCCGGGACTAGCGGGAGGAATGAGCAGTTCTTC. Translation gives CASSLGAGTSGRNEQFF.

The genes are TRBV29-1 and TRBJ1-5; no clear D. There are 13 residues in the CDR3. Germline V lookup: CDR1 SQVTM, CDR2 ANQGSEA. V was pared by 7 bases and J by 5 bases, with 15 bases between. The CDR3 region is CSGAPGRDQPQHF. CDR3 bases: TGCAGCGGGGCCCCGGGGAGGGATCAGCCCCAGCATTTT.

V gene TRBV5-1 combines with J gene TRBJ1-2; 10 nucleotides align to TRBD1. Per the germline V gene, CDR1 is SGHRS and CDR2 is YFSETQ. This CDR3 is 15 amino acids long. V gave up 2 bases and J gave up 5 bases; unmatched junction bases: 6. The CDR3: CASSLRQGAHYGYTF. In nucleotides, the CDR3 is TGCGCCAGCAGCTTAAGACAGGGGGCGCATTATGGCTACACCTTC.

There are many counts of this clonotype. The chain couples TRBV6-1 to TRBJ1-4; D is uncertain. Germline V lookup: CDR1 MNHNS, CDR2 SASEGT. The V gene lost 0 bases and the J gene lost 6 bases, with 2 bases spanning the gap. The CDR3 runs to 12 residues. This CDR3 reads CASSEAHEKLFF. Written as DNA, the CDR3 is TGTGCCAGCAGTGAAGCCCATGAAAAACTGTTTTTT.

There are many counts of this clonotype. The CDR3 is CASRRRAGGQDGYTF. The CDR3 DNA is TGTGCCAGCAGAAGAAGGGCAGGGGGTCAGGATGGCTACACCTTC. The chain couples TRBV2 to TRBJ1-2; TRBD1 matches at 7 bases. Germline values: CDR1 SNHLY, CDR2 FYNNEI. With V trimmed by 6 bases and J by 6 bases, 13 bases remained unmatched. This CDR3 has 15 residues.

V and J are TRBV18 and TRBJ1-1; tentative D call: TRBD1 (5 bases). Germline V gene lookup returns CDR1 KGHSH and CDR2 LQKENI. The V end lost 9 bases, the J end lost 6 bases, and 20 bases lay between the germline ends. The CDR3 extends over 14 amino acids. CDR3 amino acids: CASRGEGDSAEAFF. The CDR3 DNA reads as TGTGCCAGTCGGGGGGAAGGGGATAGCGCTGAAGCTTTCTTT.

There are many counts of this clonotype. The chain combines TRBV7-9 with TRBJ1-1, with a tentative D call TRBD1 (5 bases). The CDR3 length is 15 residues. V lost 8 bases to trimming and J lost 4 bases, with 20 bases between them. Germline V gene data show CDR1 as SEHNR and CDR2 as FQNEAQ (reference sequence). The CDR3 protein is CASLGLATASTEAFF. CDR3 sequence (DNA): TGTGCCAGCCTCGGATTAGCGACAGCAAGCACTGAAGCTTTCTTT.